The TCR beta chain described here comes from a study of cytomegalovirus exposure and HLA in healthy donors. Broader study findings: Prior analysis indicated that the majority of TCR beta V segments exhibited productivity approximately 87% or approximately 30% of the time. Generally TCR sequences proved uncommon, though certain public TCRs appeared in numerous donors. CMV antigen specificity of three CMV-associated chains was confirmed in vitro.

The PCR made use of 60 Vbeta and 13 Jbeta primers. The data were produced by immunoSEQ multiplex PCR, yet TCRdb's version contains in-frame clones alone and is incomplete. Of some 190,000 clones listed, just under 75% are singletons. Worth noting for this clone: The antigen remains unidentified.

V was pared by 1 base and J by 4 bases, with 5 bases between. CDR3 size: 13 residues. CDR1 and CDR2 (germline): MNHNS, SASEGT. The sequence derives from a woman in her 30s in good health and CMV-seropositive. The sample was PBMCs. The chain combines TRBV6-1 with TRBJ2-1, with D perhaps TRBD2 (5 bases). The DNA of the CDR3 is TGTGCCAGCAGTGAAGGGGAGTACAATGAGCAGTTCTTC. This sequence encodes CASSEGEYNEQFF.